Described below is a single T cell receptor beta chain sequence and its context. The antigen is unknown. This record comes from a study of vaccination and CD4 T cells after COVID-19. Study-wide background: Testing by nasal swab PCR showed convalescent patients to be SARS-CoV-2 positive; nine were mild and one was severe. Participants, all vaccine recipients, received two doses of either BNT162b2 or mRNA-1273. Cells were stimulated with overlapping spike peptides from SARS-CoV-2, HCoV-NL63, HCoV-OC43 and HCoV-229E. Study-level results: Relatively few convalescent patients and no early post-infection timepoints were analyzed.

The treatment is: approximately 9-day PBMC culture with coronavirus spike peptide pools or control peptides (ViraFEST assay). Cultured CD4+ T cell DNA underwent sequencing with the Oncomine TCR Beta short-read assay. TCRdb re-analysed the PCR reads in MiXCR, keeping a single row per CDR3 protein. The data show over 20,000 distinct CDR3 sequences, about 64% seen once. The source material was CD4+ T cells from blood, cultured in vitro. This TCR was sampled from a human donor who had recovered from COVID-19.

The CDR3 sequence: CASSLGLAGGPLTDTQYF. The CDR3 DNA reads as TGTGCCAGCAGCTTAGGACTAGCGGGAGGCCCCCTCACAGATACGCAGTATTTT. The chain links TRBV7-2 to TRBJ2-3; 13 bases align to TRBD2. Germline V gene lookup returns CDR1 SGHTA and CDR2 FQGNSA. CDR3 length equals 18 residues. The ends lost 1 base at V and 2 bases at J; junction bases unmatched: 6.